What follows is one T cell receptor beta chain and its context. There are 15 residues in the CDR3. V gave up 4 bases and J gave up 3 bases, with 16 bases separating them. Germline assignment: CDR1 SGDLS and CDR2 YYNGEE. The data are from a study of T cells in Graves' hyperthyroidism and ophthalmopathy. TCR beta CDR3 region amplification was performed from RNA transcripts. TCR CDR3 underwent first-round RT-PCR with the HTBI primer set. TCRdb used MiXCR to reprocess the multiplex PCR reads, holding one entry per CDR3 protein. The table lists over 700,000 distinct CDR3 sequences, over 35% of them singletons.

What was sequenced was blood. V usage is TRBV9 and J usage is TRBJ2-5; tentatively, D is TRBD2 (5 bases). The clonotype comes from a man younger than 30 with Graves' hyperthyroidism. This CDR3 reads CASSLGGTAEETQYF. The CDR3, as DNA: TGTGCCAGCAGCCTCGGAGGAACCGCTGAAGAGACCCAGTACTTC.